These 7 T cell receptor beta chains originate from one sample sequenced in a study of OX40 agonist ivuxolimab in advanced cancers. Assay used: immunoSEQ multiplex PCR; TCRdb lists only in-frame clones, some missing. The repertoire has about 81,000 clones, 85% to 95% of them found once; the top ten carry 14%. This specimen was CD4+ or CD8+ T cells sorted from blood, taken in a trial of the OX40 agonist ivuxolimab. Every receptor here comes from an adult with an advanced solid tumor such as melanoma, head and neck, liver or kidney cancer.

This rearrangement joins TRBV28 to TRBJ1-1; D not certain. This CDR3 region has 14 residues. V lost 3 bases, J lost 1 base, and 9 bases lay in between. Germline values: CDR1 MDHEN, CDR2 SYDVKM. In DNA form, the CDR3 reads TGTGCCAGCAGTTTCGGTAGGGAGAACACTGAAGCTTTCTTT. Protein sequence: CASSFGRENTEAFF.

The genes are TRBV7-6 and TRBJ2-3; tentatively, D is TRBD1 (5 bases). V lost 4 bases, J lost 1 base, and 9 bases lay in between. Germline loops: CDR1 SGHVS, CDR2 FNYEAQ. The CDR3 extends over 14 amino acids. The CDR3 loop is CASSSGLGTDTQYF. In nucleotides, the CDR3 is TGTGCCAGCAGCTCAGGGTTGGGCACAGATACGCAGTATTTT.

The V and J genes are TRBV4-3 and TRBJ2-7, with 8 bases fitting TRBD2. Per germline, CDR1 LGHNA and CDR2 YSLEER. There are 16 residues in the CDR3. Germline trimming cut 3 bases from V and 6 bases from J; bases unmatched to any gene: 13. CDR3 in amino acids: CASSHTWDTGGLEQYF. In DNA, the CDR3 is TGCGCCAGCAGCCACACCTGGGACACGGGAGGGCTCGAGCAGTACTTC.

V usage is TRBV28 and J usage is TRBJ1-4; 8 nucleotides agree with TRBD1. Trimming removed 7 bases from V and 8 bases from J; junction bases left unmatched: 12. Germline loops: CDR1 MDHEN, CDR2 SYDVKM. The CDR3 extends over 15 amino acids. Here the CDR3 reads CASIPNGQGGEKLFF. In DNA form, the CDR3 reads TGTGCCAGCATCCCCAACGGACAGGGCGGGGAAAAACTGTTTTTT.

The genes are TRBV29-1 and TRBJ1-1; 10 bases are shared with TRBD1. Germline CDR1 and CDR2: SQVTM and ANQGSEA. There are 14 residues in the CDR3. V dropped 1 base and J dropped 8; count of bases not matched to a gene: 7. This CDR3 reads CSVEGVPGQGEAFF. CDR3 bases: TGCAGCGTTGAAGGGGTGCCGGGACAGGGGGAAGCTTTCTTT.

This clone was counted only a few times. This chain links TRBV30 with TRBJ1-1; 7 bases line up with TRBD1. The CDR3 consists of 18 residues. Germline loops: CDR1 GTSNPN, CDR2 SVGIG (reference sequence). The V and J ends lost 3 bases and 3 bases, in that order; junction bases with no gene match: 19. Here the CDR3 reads CAWSRETGSLSRDTEAFF. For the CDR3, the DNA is TGTGCCTGGAGCAGAGAGACAGGGAGTCTTTCGAGGGACACTGAAGCTTTCTTT.

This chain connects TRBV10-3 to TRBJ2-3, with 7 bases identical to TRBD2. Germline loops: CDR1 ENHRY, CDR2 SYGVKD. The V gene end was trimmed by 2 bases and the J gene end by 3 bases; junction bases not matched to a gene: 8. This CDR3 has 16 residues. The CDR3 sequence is CAISERAGEGTDTQYF. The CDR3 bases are TGTGCCATCAGTGAGAGGGCGGGAGAGGGGACAGATACGCAGTATTTT.